The clone carrying this T cell receptor beta chain was observed many times. No antigen is known for it. Through Arm-PCR of CDR3 regions and iRepertoire HTBI primers, TCR beta libraries were built. TCRdb called the multiplex PCR reads again in MiXCR, with one record for every CDR3 protein. The sample consists of some 470,000 distinct CDR3 sequences, approximately 21% of them appearing once. Noted time point: persistent/refractory GD, antithyroid drugs over 5 years with positive TRAb. PBMC RNA served as the TCR library source. Peripheral blood, around 9 milliliters per patient, was collected in EDTA tubes. Germline-derived CDR1 and CDR2 are MNHNS and SASEGT. J was trimmed by 5 bases and V by 6 bases; bases with no gene match: 6. CDR3 size: 14 residues. This entry is derived from a study of regulatory T cells in long-lasting Graves disease. Study results and caveats: Samples came from peripheral blood alone, without thyroid tissue. TCR diversity was lower in persistent Graves' patients than in newly diagnosed ones.

This chain connects TRBV6-1 to TRBJ2-5; 10 positions match TRBD1. The sequencing used peripheral blood mononuclear cells (PBMCs), collected when the disease was refractory, from a patient treated with antithyroid drugs. This TCR was recovered from a female donor with Graves disease. CDR3 sequence reads: CASSLRTGGETQYF. CDR3 nucleotides: TGTGCCAGCAGCTTAAGGACAGGGGGGGAGACCCAGTACTTC.